Below, 19 T cell receptor beta chains from the same sample are listed, as sequenced in a study of blood T cell repertoires in COVID-19. Data came from immunoSEQ multiplex PCR; TCRdb stores just in-frame clones and leaves some out. The data show around 120,000 clones, 65% to 75% seen once. The specimen was peripheral blood. All receptors come from an elderly man with acute or convalescent COVID-19.

The CDR3, as DNA: TGTGCCAGCAGCCTGAAACAGGGGAACTATGGCTACACCTTC. Translating gives CASSLKQGNYGYTF. The rearrangement uses TRBV5-5 and TRBJ1-2; TRBD1 matches at 7 bases. Germline V gene lookup returns CDR1 SGHKS and CDR2 YYEKEE (reference sequence). CDR3 length: 14 residues. Unmatched junction bases numbered 5, after V lost 4 bases and J lost 2 bases.

This chain joins TRBV13 and TRBJ2-7, with D possibly being TRBD2 (5 bases). Germline V CDR1 and CDR2: PRHDT, FYEKMQ (reference sequence). V was cut by 1 base and J by 3 bases, with 13 bases left in between. The CDR3 is 15 amino acids. The CDR3 here is CASSLDPGLHYEQYF. The CDR3 coding sequence is TGTGCCAGCAGCTTAGATCCCGGACTTCACTACGAGCAGTACTTC.

The chain has TRBV19 and TRBJ2-1; 9 bases map to TRBD2. Germline V gene data show CDR1 as LNHDA and CDR2 as SQIVND (reference sequence). This CDR3 spans 15 amino acids. The V and J ends lost 3 bases and 4 bases, in that order; junction bases with no gene match: 4. As DNA, the CDR3 is TGTGCCAGTAGTATTATAGCGGGGGTTTACAATGAGCAGTTCTTC. Protein: CASSIIAGVYNEQFF.

V usage is TRBV6-5 and J usage is TRBJ1-5, with D possibly matching TRBD1 (6 bases). Germline CDR1 reads MNHEY; CDR2 reads SVGAGI. V was shortened by 6 bases and J by 7 bases, with 16 bases between the two germline ends. The CDR3 spans 14 residues. CDR3 DNA sequence: TGTGCCAGCAGCTACAGGACAGAACGACAGCCCCAGCATTTT. Its protein product is CASSYRTERQPQHF.

The chain employs TRBV14 and TRBJ1-6; D is uncertain. CDR3 length equals 13 residues. Germline V CDR1 and CDR2: SGHDN, FVKESK. The ends were cut back, 1 base at V and 8 bases at J, with 6 bases in the middle. CDR3 region: CASSQVQDSPLHF. In DNA form, the CDR3 reads TGTGCCAGCAGCCAAGTCCAGGATTCACCCCTCCACTTT.

V is TRBV28 and J is TRBJ2-2; 7 bases line up with TRBD1. Germline lookup yields CDR1 MDHEN and CDR2 SYDVKM. The CDR3 runs to 16 residues. V lost 11 bases, J lost 7 bases, and 19 bases stayed unmatched. CDR3 in amino acids: CACGGDRVFGIGELFF. The CDR3, as DNA: TGTGCCTGTGGAGGAGACAGGGTCTTTGGTATCGGGGAGCTGTTTTTT.

The V and J genes are TRBV28 and TRBJ2-7; 12 nucleotides line up with TRBD2. Per the germline V gene, CDR1 is MDHEN and CDR2 is SYDVKM. The J segment lost 4 bases and the V segment lost 7 bases, leaving 8 bases of the junction unmatched. This CDR3 is 15 amino acids long. The CDR3 DNA is TGTGCCAGCACTGAACGGGGGACTAGCGGGTACGAGCAGTACTTC. This sequence encodes CASTERGTSGYEQYF.

The chain recombines TRBV18 with TRBJ2-3; 8 bases agree with TRBD1. The CDR3 sequence is 16 residues long. CDR1 is KGHSH, CDR2 LQKENI, per germline. With 0 bases clipped from V and 1 base from J, the junction kept 3 bases outside the gene matches. The CDR3 region is CASSPPQGGGTDTQYF. In DNA form, the CDR3 reads TGTGCCAGCTCACCACCACAGGGGGGAGGCACAGATACGCAGTATTTT.

This chain connects TRBV5-4 to TRBJ2-2; 7 bases agree with TRBD1. V dropped 4 bases and J dropped 3; count of bases not matched to a gene: 9. The CDR3 extends over 16 amino acids. Germline-derived CDR1 and CDR2 are SGHNT and YYREEE (reference sequence). CDR3 in amino acids: CASSQQTGVDTGELFF. CDR3 DNA: TGTGCCAGCAGCCAACAAACAGGGGTCGACACCGGGGAGCTGTTTTTT.

The CDR3: CAWSSAGGPYNEQFF. As DNA, the CDR3 is TGTGCCTGGAGTTCAGCGGGAGGGCCCTACAATGAGCAGTTCTTC. V is TRBV30 and J is TRBJ2-1; 10 bases align to TRBD2. The CDR3 totals 15 residues. Germline CDR1 and CDR2: GTSNPN and SVGIG (reference sequence). J lost 2 bases, V lost 2 bases, and 3 bases had no gene match.

The rearrangement joins TRBV20-1 to TRBJ1-5; 9 positions agree with TRBD1. This CDR3 has 15 residues. In germline, CDR1 is DFQATT, CDR2 SNEGSKA (reference sequence). Trimming cost V 3 bases and J 4 bases; bases outside gene matches: 7. The CDR3 loop reads CSASGGTGWNQPQHF. The CDR3, as DNA: TGCAGTGCTAGTGGGGGGACAGGGTGGAATCAGCCCCAGCATTTT.

The rearrangement joins TRBV6-1 to TRBJ2-2; 14 positions match TRBD2. Germline CDR1 is MNHNS and CDR2 is SASEGT. CDR3 length: 14 residues. Trimming took 8 bases from V and 6 from J; bases not matched to a gene: 2. The CDR3 region is CASGGLAGAGELFF. The CDR3 coding sequence is TGTGCCAGCGGGGGACTAGCGGGGGCCGGGGAGCTGTTTTTT.

This chain connects TRBV5-4 to TRBJ1-2; D is possibly TRBD1 (6 bases). This CDR3 comprises 14 residues. The V and J ends lost 5 bases and 1 base respectively, with 12 bases between them. Germline V lookup: CDR1 SGHNT, CDR2 YYREEE (reference sequence). CDR3: CASRPGGGNYGYTF. CDR3 nucleotide sequence: TGTGCCAGCAGGCCGGGGGGCGGTAACTATGGCTACACCTTC.

This clone was picked up one time. V usage is TRBV7-2 and J usage is TRBJ2-5; D possibly corresponds to TRBD2 (5 bases). V lost 5 bases and J 5 bases, leaving 15 bases between the germline ends. CDR1 and CDR2 (germline): SGHTA, FQGNSA. The CDR3 totals 14 residues. For the CDR3, the DNA is TGTGCCAGCAGCCTAAGCCCTAGGAGGGAGACCCAGTACTTC. Residues: CASSLSPRRETQYF.

The V and J genes are TRBV6-5 and TRBJ1-5, with D possibly matching TRBD1 (5 bases). V was cut by 5 bases and J by 5 bases, with 10 bases left in between. Germline V gene sequence: CDR1 MNHEY, CDR2 SVGAGI. This CDR3 spans 13 amino acids. The CDR3 is CASSLQGYQPQHF. The DNA of the CDR3 is TGTGCCAGCAGTCTCCAGGGTTATCAGCCCCAGCATTTT.

The rearrangement links TRBV28 to TRBJ2-1, with 7 bases lining up with TRBD2. The CDR3 is made up of 12 amino acids. Germline lookup yields CDR1 MDHEN and CDR2 SYDVKM. Trimming removed 4 bases from V and 15 bases from J; junction bases left unmatched: 9. CDR3 residues: CASSSGGGSVFF. Written as DNA, the CDR3 is TGTGCCAGCAGTTCGGGAGGCGGGAGTGTGTTCTTC. Filled out from reference TRBV28 and TRBJ2-1, the complete variable domain reads DVKVTQSSRYLVKRTGEKVFLECVQDMDHENMFWYRQDPGLGLRLIYFSYDVKMKEKGDIPEGYSVSREKKERFSLILESASTNQTSMYLCASSSGGGSVFFGPGTRLTVL.

The chain is built from TRBV9 and TRBJ2-5; D is undetermined. V lost 1 base, J lost 5 bases, and 12 bases lay in between. Germline assignment: CDR1 SGDLS and CDR2 YYNGEE. CDR3 size: 14 residues. CDR3 region: CASSVSSLVETQYF. In nucleotides, the CDR3 is TGTGCCAGCAGCGTATCTTCCCTTGTCGAGACCCAGTACTTC. Together with reference TRBV9 and TRBJ2-5, the CDR3 gives the full variable domain: DSGVTQTPKHLITATGQRVTLRCSPRSGDLSVYWYQQSLDQGLQFLIQYYNGEERAKGNILERFSAQQFPDLHSELNLSSLELGDSALYFCASSVSSLVETQYFGPGTRLLVL.

The rearrangement joins TRBV7-2 to TRBJ2-2, with a tentative D call TRBD1 (6 bases). V lost 6 bases and J lost 5, with 10 bases in between. Germline values: CDR1 SGHTA, CDR2 FQGNSA. The CDR3 runs 13 residues. In DNA, the CDR3 is TGTGCCAGCAGAAAGGACAGTACCGGGGAGCTGTTTTTT. Its translation is CASRKDSTGELFF.

The chain links TRBV2 to TRBJ1-1; TRBD1 aligns across 8 bases. Germline-derived CDR1 and CDR2 are SNHLY and FYNNEI. The CDR3 runs 14 residues. Losses at the gene ends were 9 bases for V and 4 bases for J; bases not matched to a gene: 10. The DNA of the CDR3 is TGTGCCAGTCGCGGACAGGGTTCGGGCACTGAAGCTTTCTTT. Translating gives CASRGQGSGTEAFF.